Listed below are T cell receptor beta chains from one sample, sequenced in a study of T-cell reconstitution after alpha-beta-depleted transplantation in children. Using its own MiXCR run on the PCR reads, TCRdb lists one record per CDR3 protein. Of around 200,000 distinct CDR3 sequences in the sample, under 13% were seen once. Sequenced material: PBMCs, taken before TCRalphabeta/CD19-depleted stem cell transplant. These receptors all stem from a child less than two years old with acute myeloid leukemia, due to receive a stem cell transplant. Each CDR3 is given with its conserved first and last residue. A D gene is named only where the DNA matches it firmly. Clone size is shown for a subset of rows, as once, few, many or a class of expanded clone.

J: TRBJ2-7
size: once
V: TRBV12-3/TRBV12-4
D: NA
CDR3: CASSLGTGRLEQYF
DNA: TGTGCCAGCAGTTTAGGCACGGGGCGTCTCGAGCAGTACTTC

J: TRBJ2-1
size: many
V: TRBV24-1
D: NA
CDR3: CATESGGLYEQFF
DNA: TGTGCCACCGAGTCGGGTGGATTGTATGAGCAGTTCTTC

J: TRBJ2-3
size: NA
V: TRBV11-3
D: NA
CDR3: CASSRADTQYF
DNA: TGTGCCAGCAGCCGCGCAGATACGCAGTATTTT

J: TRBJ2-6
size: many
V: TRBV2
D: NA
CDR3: CASGREFTGANVLTF
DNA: TGTGCCAGCGGCAGGGAGTTCACTGGGGCCAACGTCCTGACTTTC

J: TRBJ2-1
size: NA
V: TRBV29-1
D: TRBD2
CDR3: CSVRTSGGPYNEQFF
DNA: TGCAGCGTGAGGACTAGCGGGGGCCCCTACAATGAGCAGTTCTTC

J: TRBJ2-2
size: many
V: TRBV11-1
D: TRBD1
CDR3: CASSFGQGNTGELFF
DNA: TGTGCCAGCAGTTTCGGACAGGGGAACACCGGGGAGCTGTTTTTT

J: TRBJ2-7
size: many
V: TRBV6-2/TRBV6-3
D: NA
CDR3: CASSYSRLPSYEQYF
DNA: TGTGCCAGCAGTTACTCCCGGCTACCCTCCTACGAGCAGTACTTC

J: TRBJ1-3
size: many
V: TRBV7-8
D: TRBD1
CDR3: CASSLRGQGGNTIYF
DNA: TGTGCCAGCAGCTTACGGGGACAGGGCGGAAACACCATATATTTT

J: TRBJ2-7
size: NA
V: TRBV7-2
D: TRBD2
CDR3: CASNILAGGLHEQYF
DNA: TGTGCCAGCAACATACTAGCGGGGGGTCTCCACGAGCAGTACTTC

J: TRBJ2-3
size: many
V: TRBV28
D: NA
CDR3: CASSLHRVGTDTQYF
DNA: TGTGCCAGCAGTTTACACAGGGTCGGCACAGATACGCAGTATTTT

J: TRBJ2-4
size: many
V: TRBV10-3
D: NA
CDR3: CAISESEKNIQYF
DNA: TGTGCCATCAGTGAGTCAGAGAAAAACATTCAGTACTTC

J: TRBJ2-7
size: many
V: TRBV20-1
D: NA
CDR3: CSALTYEQYF
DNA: TGCAGTGCTCTGACCTACGAGCAGTACTTC

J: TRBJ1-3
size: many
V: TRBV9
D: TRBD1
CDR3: CASSAGQGPGNTIYF
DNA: TGTGCCAGCAGCGCCGGACAGGGGCCAGGCAACACCATATATTTT

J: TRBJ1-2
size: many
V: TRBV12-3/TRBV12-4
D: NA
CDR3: CASSRFRTSGYTF
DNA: TGTGCCAGCAGCCGCTTTCGTACAAGCGGCTACACCTTC

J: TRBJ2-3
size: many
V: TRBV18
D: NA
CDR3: CASERDTDTQYF
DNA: TGTGCCAGCGAGAGGGACACAGATACGCAGTATTTT

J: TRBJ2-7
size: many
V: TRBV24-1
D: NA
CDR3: CATSDYRVYEQYF
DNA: TGTGCCACCAGTGATTACAGGGTCTACGAGCAGTACTTC

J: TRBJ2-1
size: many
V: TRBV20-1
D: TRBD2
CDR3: CSAGDWSGSNNEQFF
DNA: TGCAGTGCTGGGGACTGGAGCGGGAGCAACAATGAGCAGTTCTTC

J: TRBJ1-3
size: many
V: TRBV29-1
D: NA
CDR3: CSVSMLGSGNTIYF
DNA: TGCAGCGTTTCCATGCTTGGCTCTGGAAACACCATATATTTT

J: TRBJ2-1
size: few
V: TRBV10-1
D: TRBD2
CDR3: CASSASGVNNEQFF
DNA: TGCGCCAGCAGTGCCAGCGGGGTAAACAATGAGCAGTTCTTC

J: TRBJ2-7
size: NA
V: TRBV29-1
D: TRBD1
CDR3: CSVPPTGAGEQYF
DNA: TGCAGCGTCCCTCCGACAGGGGCGGGGGAGCAGTACTTC

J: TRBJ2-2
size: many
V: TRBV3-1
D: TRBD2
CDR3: CASSHRLAGSTGELFF
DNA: TGTGCCAGCAGCCACCGACTAGCGGGGAGCACCGGGGAGCTGTTTTTT

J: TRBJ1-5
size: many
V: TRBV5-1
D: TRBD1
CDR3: CATHQGQIHQPQHF
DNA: TGCGCCACCCACCAGGGACAGATCCATCAGCCCCAGCATTTT

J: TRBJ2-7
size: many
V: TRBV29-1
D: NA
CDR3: CSVVCWEITLYEQYF
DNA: TGCAGCGTTGTGTGCTGGGAAATCACGCTTTACGAGCAGTACTTC

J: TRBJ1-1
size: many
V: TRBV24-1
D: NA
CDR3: CATSAVGHNTEAFF
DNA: TGTGCCACCAGTGCCGTTGGACACAACACTGAAGCTTTCTTT

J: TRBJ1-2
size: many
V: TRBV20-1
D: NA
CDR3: CSASRQIKYGYTF
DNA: TGCAGTGCCTCCCGGCAGATTAAGTATGGCTACACCTTC

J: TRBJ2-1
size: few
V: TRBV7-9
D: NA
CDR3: CASSFKSSEPYNEQFF
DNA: TGTGCCAGCAGCTTTAAGTCTAGCGAACCATACAATGAGCAGTTCTTC

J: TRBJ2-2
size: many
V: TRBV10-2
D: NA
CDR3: CASETGESGELFF
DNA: TGCGCGAGCGAGACGGGGGAGTCCGGGGAGCTGTTTTTT

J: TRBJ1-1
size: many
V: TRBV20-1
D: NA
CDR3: CSASRDGGRYAFF
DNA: TGCAGTGCTAGTAGGGACGGGGGCCGGTACGCTTTCTTT

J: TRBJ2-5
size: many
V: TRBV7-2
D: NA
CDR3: CASSWIETQYF
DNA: TGTGCCAGCAGTTGGATAGAGACCCAGTACTTC

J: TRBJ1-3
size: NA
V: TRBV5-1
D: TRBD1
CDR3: CASSPGGTGLSGNTIYF
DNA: TGCGCCAGCAGCCCGGGGGGGACAGGCCTCTCTGGAAACACCATATATTTT

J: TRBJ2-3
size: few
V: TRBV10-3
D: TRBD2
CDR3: CAISESGSGGSDTQYF
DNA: TGTGCCATCAGTGAGTCGGGGAGCGGGGGATCAGATACGCAGTATTTT

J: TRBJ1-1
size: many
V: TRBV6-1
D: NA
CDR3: CASSYRVRNTEAFF
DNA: TGTGCCAGCAGCTACAGGGTAAGGAACACTGAAGCTTTCTTT

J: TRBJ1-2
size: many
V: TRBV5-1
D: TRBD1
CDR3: CASSLERTGEYTF
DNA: TGCGCCAGCAGCTTGGAACGGACAGGGGAGTACACCTTC

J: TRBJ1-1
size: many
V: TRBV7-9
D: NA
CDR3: CASIKRGFSTEAFF
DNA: TGTGCCAGCATCAAAAGAGGGTTCAGCACTGAAGCTTTCTTT

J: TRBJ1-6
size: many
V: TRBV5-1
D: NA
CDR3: CASTQRTVGNSPLHF
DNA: TGCGCCAGCACCCAACGGACCGTCGGGAATTCACCCCTCCACTTT

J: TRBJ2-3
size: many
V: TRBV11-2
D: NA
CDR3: CASSWDVGENTDTQYF
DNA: TGTGCCAGCAGCTGGGACGTGGGAGAAAACACAGATACGCAGTATTTT

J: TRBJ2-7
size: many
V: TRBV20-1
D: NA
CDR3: CSAPRQGIYEQYF
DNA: TGCAGTGCACCCCGTCAGGGGATCTACGAGCAGTACTTC

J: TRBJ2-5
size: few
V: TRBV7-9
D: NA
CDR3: CASSLAAGQETQYF
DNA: TGTGCCAGCAGCTTAGCGGCGGGACAAGAGACCCAGTACTTC

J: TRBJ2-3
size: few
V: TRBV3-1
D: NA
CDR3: CASSQAVDTQYF
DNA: TGTGCCAGCAGCCAAGCCGTGGATACGCAGTATTTT

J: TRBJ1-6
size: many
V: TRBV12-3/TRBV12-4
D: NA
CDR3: CASGQLNSPLHF
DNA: TGTGCCAGCGGGCAGTTGAATTCACCCCTCCACTTT

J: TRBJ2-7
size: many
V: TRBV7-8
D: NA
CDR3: CASSLVSGEIYEQYF
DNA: TGTGCCAGCAGCTTAGTTTCGGGCGAGATCTACGAGCAGTACTTC

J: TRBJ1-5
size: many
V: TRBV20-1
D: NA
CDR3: CSARDRGGNQPQHF
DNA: TGCAGTGCTAGAGATAGGGGGGGAAATCAGCCCCAGCATTTT